This TCR beta chain appears in the sequencing data of a study of blood T cell repertoires in COVID-19. As for the study in general: The analysed material was cDNA or gDNA that came from T cells, B-cell-depleted T cells, or PBMCs.

Sequenced by immunoSEQ multiplex PCR; TCRdb stores in-frame clones only, minus some. The data show hundreds of thousands of clones, with roughly 89% seen just once and roughly 4% held by the top ten. Participants reported their clinical history, and cohort assignment relied on those reports. CDR1 is LNHNV, CDR2 YYDKDF, per germline (reference sequence). With 2 bases removed from V and 8 bases from J, the gap between germline ends came to 18 bases. CDR3 length: 16 residues. The sequencing sample was made of PBMCs or T cells enriched from blood (not recorded which). This receptor was obtained from a woman aged 25 to 39 with acute COVID-19. The chain employs TRBV15 and TRBJ1-4, with D hard to call. The CDR3 region is CATSRFRDTFSEKLFF. CDR3 in DNA: TGTGCCACCAGCAGATTCCGTGATACCTTTAGCGAAAAACTGTTTTTT.